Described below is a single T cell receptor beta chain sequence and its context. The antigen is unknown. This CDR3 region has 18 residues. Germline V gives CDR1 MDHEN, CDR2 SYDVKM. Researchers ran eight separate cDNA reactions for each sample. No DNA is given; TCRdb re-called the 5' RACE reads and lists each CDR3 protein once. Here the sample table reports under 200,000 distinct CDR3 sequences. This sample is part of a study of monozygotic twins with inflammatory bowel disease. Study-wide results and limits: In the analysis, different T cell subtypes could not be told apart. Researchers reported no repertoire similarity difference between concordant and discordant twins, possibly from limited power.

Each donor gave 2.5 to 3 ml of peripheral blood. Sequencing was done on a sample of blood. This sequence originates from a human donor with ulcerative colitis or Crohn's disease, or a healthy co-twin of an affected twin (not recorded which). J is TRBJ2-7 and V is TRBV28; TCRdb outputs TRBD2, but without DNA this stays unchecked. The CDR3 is CASSLGGALPPGGGEQYF.